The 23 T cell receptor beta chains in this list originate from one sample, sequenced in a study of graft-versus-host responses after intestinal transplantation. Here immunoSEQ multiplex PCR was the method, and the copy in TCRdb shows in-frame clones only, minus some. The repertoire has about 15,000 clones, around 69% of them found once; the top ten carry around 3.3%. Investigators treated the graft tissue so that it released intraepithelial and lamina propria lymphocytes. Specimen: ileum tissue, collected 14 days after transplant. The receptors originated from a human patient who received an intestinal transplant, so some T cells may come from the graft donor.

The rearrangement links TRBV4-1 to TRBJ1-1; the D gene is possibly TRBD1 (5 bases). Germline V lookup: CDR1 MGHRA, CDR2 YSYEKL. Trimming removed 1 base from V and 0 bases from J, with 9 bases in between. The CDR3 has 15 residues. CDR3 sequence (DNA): TGCGCCAGCAGCCAAGGCGACAGACTGAACACTGAAGCTTTCTTT. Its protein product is CASSQGDRLNTEAFF.

CDR3 coding DNA: TGTGCCAGCAGACCCGGACTAGCGGGAGTATTTTTCACGGGAGAGACCCAGTACTTC. Translating it yields CASRPGLAGVFFTGETQYF. The rearrangement uses TRBV11-2 and TRBJ2-5, with 13 bases identical to TRBD2. The CDR3 length is 19 residues. CDR1 is SGHAT and CDR2 is FQNNGV in the germline V gene. Trimming cost V 6 bases and J 4 bases; bases outside gene matches: 17.

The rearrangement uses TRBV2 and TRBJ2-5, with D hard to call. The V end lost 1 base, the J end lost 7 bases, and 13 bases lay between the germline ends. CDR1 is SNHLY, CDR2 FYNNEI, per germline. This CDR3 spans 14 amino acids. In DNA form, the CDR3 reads TGTGCCAGCAGTGAAGGACTGCCGCCGGGGACCCAGTACTTC. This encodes CASSEGLPPGTQYF.

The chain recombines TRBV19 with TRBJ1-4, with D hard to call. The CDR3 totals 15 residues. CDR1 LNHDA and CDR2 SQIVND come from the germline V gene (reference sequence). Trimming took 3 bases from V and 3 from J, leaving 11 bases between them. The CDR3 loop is CASSIQPGSNEKLFF. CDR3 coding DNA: TGTGCCAGTAGTATCCAACCAGGCTCTAATGAAAAACTGTTTTTT.

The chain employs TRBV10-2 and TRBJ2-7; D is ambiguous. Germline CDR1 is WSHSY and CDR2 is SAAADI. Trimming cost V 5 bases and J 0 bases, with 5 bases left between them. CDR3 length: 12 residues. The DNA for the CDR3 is TGCGCCAGCAGTACGGCCTCCTACGAGCAGTACTTC. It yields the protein CASSTASYEQYF.

CDR3 DNA sequence: TGTGCCACCTACCCGGGACAGGGGATCCACGAGCAGTACTTC. Translated, it gives CATYPGQGIHEQYF. J is TRBJ2-7 and V is TRBV10-3; 10 nucleotides match TRBD1. The CDR3 is 14 amino acids. Germline CDR1 and CDR2: ENHRY and SYGVKD. The junction had 11 bases not matched to a gene; V was cut back by 10 bases and J by 5 bases.

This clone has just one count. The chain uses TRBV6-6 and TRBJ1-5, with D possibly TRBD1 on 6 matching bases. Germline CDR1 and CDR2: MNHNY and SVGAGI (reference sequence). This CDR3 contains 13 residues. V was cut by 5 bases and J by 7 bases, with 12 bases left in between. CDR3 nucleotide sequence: TGTGCCAGCAGTACGGGGGCGAGACAGCCCCAGCATTTT. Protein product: CASSTGARQPQHF.

CDR3 sequence: CASSSTNTGELFF. The CDR3 nucleotides are TGTGCCAGCAGTTCTACGAACACCGGGGAGCTGTTTTTT. V gene TRBV28 combines with J gene TRBJ2-2; D remains ambiguous. CDR3 size: 13 residues. V lost 4 bases and J lost 0, with 3 bases in between. From germline, CDR1 is MDHEN and CDR2 SYDVKM.

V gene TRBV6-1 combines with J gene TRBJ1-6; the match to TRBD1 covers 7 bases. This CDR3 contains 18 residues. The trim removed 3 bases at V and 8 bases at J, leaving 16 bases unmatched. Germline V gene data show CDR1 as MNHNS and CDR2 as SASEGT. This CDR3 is CASSEHNTMRQGYSPLHF. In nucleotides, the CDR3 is TGTGCCAGCAGTGAGCACAATACCATGAGACAGGGTTATTCACCCCTCCACTTT.

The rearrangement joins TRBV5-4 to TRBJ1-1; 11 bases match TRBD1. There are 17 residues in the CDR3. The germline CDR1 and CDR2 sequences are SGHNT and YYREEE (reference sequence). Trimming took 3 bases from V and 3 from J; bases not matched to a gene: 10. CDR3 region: CASSSWTGGAPDTEAFF. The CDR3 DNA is TGTGCCAGCAGCTCATGGACAGGGGGCGCCCCGGACACTGAAGCTTTCTTT.

CDR3 amino acids: CATDTRVFYNEQFF. CDR3 nucleotide sequence: TGTGCCACCGATACTCGGGTCTTTTACAATGAGCAGTTCTTC. This chain links TRBV6-1 with TRBJ2-1; D not certain. V dropped 10 bases and J dropped 4 bases, with 17 bases sitting between them. The germline gives CDR1 MNHNS, CDR2 SASEGT. The CDR3 contains 14 residues.

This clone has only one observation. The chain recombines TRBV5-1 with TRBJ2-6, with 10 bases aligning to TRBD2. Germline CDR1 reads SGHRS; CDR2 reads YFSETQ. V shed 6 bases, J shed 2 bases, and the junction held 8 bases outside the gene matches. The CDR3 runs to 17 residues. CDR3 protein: CASNPGLAFTGANVLTF. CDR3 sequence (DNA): TGCGCCAGCAACCCGGGACTAGCGTTTACTGGGGCCAACGTCCTGACTTTC.

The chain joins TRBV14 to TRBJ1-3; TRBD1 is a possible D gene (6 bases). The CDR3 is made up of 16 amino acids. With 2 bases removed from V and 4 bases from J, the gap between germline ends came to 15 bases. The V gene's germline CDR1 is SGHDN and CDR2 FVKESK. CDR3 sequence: CASSQITGSGGNTIYF. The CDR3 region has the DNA TGTGCCAGCAGCCAAATTACAGGGTCAGGCGGAAACACCATATATTTT. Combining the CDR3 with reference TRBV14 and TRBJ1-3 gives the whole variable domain EAGVTQFPSHSVIEKGQTVTLRCDPISGHDNLYWYRRVMGKEIKFLLHFVKESKQDESGMPNNRFLAERTGGTYSTLKVQPAELEDSGVYFCASSQITGSGGNTIYFGEGSWLTVV.

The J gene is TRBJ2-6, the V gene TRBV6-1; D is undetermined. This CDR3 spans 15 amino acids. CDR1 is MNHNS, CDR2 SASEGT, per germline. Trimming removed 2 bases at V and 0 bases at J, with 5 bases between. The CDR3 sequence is CASSETDSGANVLTF. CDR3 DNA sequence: TGTGCCAGCAGTGAAACAGACTCTGGGGCCAACGTCCTGACTTTC.

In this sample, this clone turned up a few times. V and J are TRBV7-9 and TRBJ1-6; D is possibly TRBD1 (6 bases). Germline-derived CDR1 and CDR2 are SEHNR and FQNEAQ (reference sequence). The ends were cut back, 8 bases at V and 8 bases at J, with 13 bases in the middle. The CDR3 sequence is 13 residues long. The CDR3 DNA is TGTGCCAGCGGGACATGGGATGATTCACCCCTCCACTTT. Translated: CASGTWDDSPLHF.

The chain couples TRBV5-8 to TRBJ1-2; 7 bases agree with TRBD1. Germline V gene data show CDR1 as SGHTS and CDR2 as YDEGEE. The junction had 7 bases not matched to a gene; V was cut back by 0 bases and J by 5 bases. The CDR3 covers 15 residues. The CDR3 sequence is CASSLDLGQSYGYTF. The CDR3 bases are TGTGCCAGCAGCTTGGATTTGGGACAGTCTTATGGCTACACCTTC.

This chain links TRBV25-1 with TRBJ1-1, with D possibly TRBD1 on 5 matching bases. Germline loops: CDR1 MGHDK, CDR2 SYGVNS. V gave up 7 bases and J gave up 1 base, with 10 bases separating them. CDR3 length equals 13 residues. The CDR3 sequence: CASTRGGNTEAFF. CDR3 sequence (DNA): TGTGCCAGCACCCGCGGGGGGAACACTGAAGCTTTCTTT.

The CDR3 nucleotides read TGTGCCAGCAGTGAACAGGGTGGGGCCAACGTCCTGACTTTC. It specifies CASSEQGGANVLTF. V usage is TRBV6-1 and J usage is TRBJ2-6, with D possibly matching TRBD1 (5 bases). Germline V CDR1 and CDR2: MNHNS, SASEGT. V lost 2 bases and J 3 bases, leaving 5 bases between the germline ends. There are 14 residues in the CDR3.

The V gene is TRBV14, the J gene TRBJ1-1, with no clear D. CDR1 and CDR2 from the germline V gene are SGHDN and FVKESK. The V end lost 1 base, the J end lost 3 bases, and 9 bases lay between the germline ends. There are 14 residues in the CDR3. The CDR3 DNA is TGTGCCAGCAGCCAAGGTCCCCGGGACACTGAAGCTTTCTTT. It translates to CASSQGPRDTEAFF.

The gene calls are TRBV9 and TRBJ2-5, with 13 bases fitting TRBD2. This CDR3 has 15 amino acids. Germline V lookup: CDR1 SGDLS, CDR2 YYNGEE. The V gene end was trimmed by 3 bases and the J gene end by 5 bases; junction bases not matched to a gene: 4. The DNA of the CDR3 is TGTGCCAGCAGCGACCGGACTAGCGGGAGTGAGACCCAGTACTTC. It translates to CASSDRTSGSETQYF.

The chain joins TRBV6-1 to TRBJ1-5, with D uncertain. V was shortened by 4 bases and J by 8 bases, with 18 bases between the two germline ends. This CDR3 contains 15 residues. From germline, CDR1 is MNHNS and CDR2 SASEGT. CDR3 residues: CASSAGDNSVEPQHF. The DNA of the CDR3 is TGTGCCAGCAGTGCGGGCGATAACTCGGTGGAGCCCCAGCATTTT.

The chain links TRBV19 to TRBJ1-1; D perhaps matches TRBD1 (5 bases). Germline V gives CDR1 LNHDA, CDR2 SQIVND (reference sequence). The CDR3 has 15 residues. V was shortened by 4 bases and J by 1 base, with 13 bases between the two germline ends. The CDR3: CASSRPSGANTEAFF. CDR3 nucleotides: TGTGCCAGTAGTAGGCCCTCCGGGGCGAACACTGAAGCTTTCTTT.

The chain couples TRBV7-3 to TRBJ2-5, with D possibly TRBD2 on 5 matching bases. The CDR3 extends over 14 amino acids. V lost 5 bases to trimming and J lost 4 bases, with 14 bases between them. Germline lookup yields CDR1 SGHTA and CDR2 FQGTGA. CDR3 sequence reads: CASSPNRGRETQYF. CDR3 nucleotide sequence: TGTGCCAGCAGCCCTAACCGGGGAAGAGAGACCCAGTACTTC.